This TCR beta chain was observed in a study of cytomegalovirus exposure and HLA in healthy donors. General study findings and limits: Among TCR sequences, most were rare, though some public TCRs appeared in many donors. Under in vitro conditions, a few CMV-associated chains were confirmed as specific for CMV antigens. Approximately 160 TCR beta chains were listed as cytomegalovirus-associated. Earlier analysis looked at TCR beta V segments, and most were productive about 87% or about 30% of the time.

This clone was recorded only once. Its matching antigen is unknown. Primers included in the PCR were 60 Vbeta and 13 Jbeta primers. Data came from immunoSEQ multiplex PCR; TCRdb stores just in-frame clones and leaves some out. Seen here are about 43,000 clones, around 62% observed once, and the top ten hold approximately 8.4%. The CDR3 is made up of 14 amino acids. Germline V gives CDR1 LNHNV, CDR2 YYDKDF (reference sequence). V gave up 5 bases and J gave up 4 bases; unmatched junction bases: 6. This sequence originates from a human donor in good health. The chain has TRBV15 and TRBJ2-7, with 9 positions matching TRBD1. Sequencing was done on a sample of PBMCs. CDR3: CATSPRDRVYEQYF. The DNA for the CDR3 is TGTGCCACCAGCCCCCGGGACAGGGTTTACGAGCAGTACTTC.